The T cell receptor beta chain under discussion was sequenced for a study of radiotherapy plus CTLA-4 blockade in lung cancer. Study context: Objective responses emerged in under 20% of patients, and around 30% attained disease control. Study outcomes and limitations: Blood-borne expansion of tumor-derived TCR clones followed radiotherapy plus ipilimumab. Reports state that early shifts in blood T cell clones, with interferon-beta, best predicted response.

Those patients who had chemo-refractory metastatic non-small-cell lung cancer were given focal radiation along with CTLA-4 blockade through ipilimumab. As regards this clone: Its antigen is as yet unknown.

Only in-frame clones appear in the TCRdb table, and some are missing; sequencing was by immunoSEQ multiplex PCR. The sample contains about 45,000 clones, more than 70% of which appear only once. The sequence was collected from a human donor with non-small cell lung cancer who had stable disease on radiotherapy plus ipilimumab. Sequencing used peripheral blood, obtained from a patient treated with radiotherapy plus ipilimumab.

The CDR3 DNA follows: TGTGCCTGGAGTGCCACAGATCAGCCCCAGCATTTT. Translated, it gives CAWSATDQPQHF. The V and J genes are TRBV30 and TRBJ1-5; D gene ambiguous. The CDR3 has 12 amino acids. V was pared by 1 base and J by 5 bases, with 6 bases between. Germline assignment: CDR1 GTSNPN and CDR2 SVGIG (reference sequence).